The 29 T cell receptor beta chains below come from one sample, sequenced in a study of blood T cell repertoires in COVID-19. Produced via immunoSEQ multiplex PCR; TCRdb's table is partial and in-frame only. Of tens of thousands of clones in the sample, around 74% were seen once. Material: peripheral blood. The receptors originated from a woman aged 80 or over with active or convalescent COVID-19.

This clone was observed a handful of times. The gene calls are TRBV3-1 (or the pseudogene TRBV3-2) and TRBJ2-3; 10 bases map to TRBD2. The V gene's germline CDR1 is LGHDT and CDR2 YNNKEL (reference sequence). The CDR3 runs to 14 residues. V gave up 6 bases and J gave up 4 bases; unmatched junction bases: 4. CDR3: CASRISGRADTQYF. The CDR3 DNA sequence: TGTGCCAGCAGGATAAGCGGGAGGGCAGATACGCAGTATTTT.

The V and J genes are TRBV6-2 or TRBV6-3 and TRBJ1-5; D is unresolved. This CDR3 contains 18 residues. Germline CDR1 and CDR2: MNHEY and SVGEGT. Trimming shortened V by 4 bases and J by 0 bases, and 19 bases separated the two germline ends. Written as DNA, the CDR3 is TGTGCCAGCAGTTCTTCCCGGGGTAGGGTGGATAGCAATCAGCCCCAGCATTTT. It specifies CASSSSRGRVDSNQPQHF.

The chain couples TRBV28 to TRBJ2-7, with TRBD1 matching 10 bases. Trimming at V came to 3 bases and at J to 7 bases, leaving 6 bases not matched to a gene. CDR1 MDHEN and CDR2 SYDVKM come from the germline V gene. The length of the CDR3 is 14 residues. CDR3 coding DNA: TGTGCCAGCAGTTTGGGGACAGGGGTGGGAGAGCAGTACTTC. Translated: CASSLGTGVGEQYF.

The chain carries TRBV12-3 or TRBV12-4 and TRBJ2-5, with TRBD1 as a possible D gene (5 bases). The V and J ends lost 2 bases and 6 bases respectively, with 10 bases between them. The CDR3 runs 13 residues. The DNA of the CDR3 is TGTGCCAGCAGTTTAAGGGGCGGACAGACCCAGTACTTC. It translates to CASSLRGGQTQYF.

V and J are TRBV14 and TRBJ1-5; D is undetermined. The germline CDR1 and CDR2 sequences are SGHDN and FVKESK. Deletions cut 0 bases from V and 3 bases from J, with 12 bases between. This CDR3 has 16 residues. CDR3 sequence (DNA): TGTGCCAGCAGCCAAGATCTAGGTCAGAACAATCAGCCCCAGCATTTT. Translated: CASSQDLGQNNQPQHF.

V gene TRBV6-2 or TRBV6-3 combines with J gene TRBJ2-5, with D maybe TRBD2 (5 bases). The CDR3 runs 15 residues. Germline CDR1 is MNHEY and CDR2 is SVGEGT. Deletions cut 0 bases from V and 1 base from J, with 9 bases between. In nucleotides, the CDR3 is TGTGCCAGCAGTTACTCGAATGCGGGCCAAGAGACCCAGTACTTC. Its translation is CASSYSNAGQETQYF.

This chain uses TRBV7-9 with TRBJ2-7; 10 bases fit TRBD1. Looked up from germline, CDR1 is SEHNR and CDR2 is FQNEAQ (reference sequence). The CDR3 contains 15 residues. The ends lost 3 bases at V and 2 bases at J; junction bases unmatched: 4. CDR3: CASSFSGQGTYEQYF. The CDR3 bases are TGTGCCAGCAGCTTCTCGGGACAGGGGACCTACGAGCAGTACTTC.

CDR3 residues: CASSKQGAPYEKLFF. CDR3 coding DNA: TGTGCCAGCAGTAAGCAGGGGGCTCCGTATGAAAAACTGTTTTTT. The rearrangement links TRBV27 to TRBJ1-4, with 8 positions matching TRBD1. This CDR3 spans 15 amino acids. The V segment lost 5 bases and the J segment 6 bases; nucleotides outside the gene matches: 8. Germline V gene sequence: CDR1 MNHEY, CDR2 SMNVEV (reference sequence). Full variable domain (missing parts from reference TRBV27 and TRBJ1-4): EAQVTQNPRYLITVTGKKLTVTCSQNMNHEYMSWYRQDPGLGLRQIYYSMNVEVTDKGDVPEGYKVSRKEKRNFPLILESPSPNQTSLYFCASSKQGAPYEKLFFGSGTQLSVL.

The J gene is TRBJ1-1, the V gene TRBV9; tentative D call: TRBD1 (5 bases). The germline V gene has CDR1 SGDLS and CDR2 YYNGEE. The CDR3 consists of 14 residues. Trimming took off 0 bases at V and 4 bases at J, with 10 bases between the two ends. CDR3 coding DNA: TGTGCCAGCAGCGTAGTAACGGGGGTCACTGAAGCTTTCTTT. Translation: CASSVVTGVTEAFF.

This clone has a handful of counts. The chain employs TRBV2 and TRBJ2-7, with TRBD1 matching 12 bases. The CDR3 runs to 14 residues. V trimming: 8 bases; J trimming: 5 bases; junction bases outside the gene matches: 7. CDR1 SNHLY and CDR2 FYNNEI come from the germline V gene. The CDR3 is CASRGTGGPNEQYF. DNA for the CDR3: TGTGCCAGCCGGGGGACAGGGGGCCCCAACGAGCAGTACTTC.

The rearrangement uses TRBV6-4 and TRBJ2-7, with 7 bases fitting TRBD1. The CDR3 is 14 amino acids. J gave up 1 base and V 6 bases, and 6 bases lay outside the gene matches. The germline V gene has CDR1 MRHNA and CDR2 SNTAGT. This chain's CDR3 is CASSWDSRSYEQYF. In DNA, the CDR3 is TGTGCCAGCAGCTGGGACAGTAGGTCCTACGAGCAGTACTTC.

The V call is TRBV4-2, the J call TRBJ2-3; D is possibly TRBD2 (6 bases). CDR1 and CDR2 (germline): LGHNA, YNFKEQ. Trimming stripped 4 bases from V and 3 bases from J, with 14 bases between. The CDR3 sequence is 15 residues long. CDR3 loop: CASSRQGGGTDTQYF. The CDR3 region has the DNA TGTGCCAGCAGCCGCCAAGGAGGAGGGACAGATACGCAGTATTTT.

This chain connects TRBV7-2 to TRBJ2-1; no reliable D call. Germline values: CDR1 SGHTA, CDR2 FQGNSA. The length of the CDR3 is 11 residues. V was pared by 6 bases and J by 4 bases, with 4 bases between. This chain's CDR3 is CASSPYNEQFF. CDR3 sequence (DNA): TGTGCCAGCAGTCCTTACAATGAGCAGTTCTTC.

This chain uses TRBV24-1 with TRBJ1-1, with 9 bases matching TRBD1. This CDR3 comprises 18 residues. Losses at the gene ends were 4 bases for V and 1 base for J; bases not matched to a gene: 12. Germline assignment: CDR1 KGHDR and CDR2 SFDVKD. The CDR3 nucleotides read TGTGCCACCAGTGACCGTACAGGGGGCTTTCTACGGAACACTGAAGCTTTCTTT. This codes for CATSDRTGGFLRNTEAFF.

The rearrangement joins TRBV7-8 to TRBJ1-3; D is unresolved. There are 16 residues in the CDR3. Germline V CDR1 and CDR2: SGHVS, FQNEAQ. V lost 3 bases and J 0 bases, leaving 12 bases between the germline ends. The CDR3 DNA reads TGTGCCAGCAGCTTCGGGATTCCCCTCTCTGGAAACACCATATATTTT. Encoded protein: CASSFGIPLSGNTIYF.

This clone was seen a handful of times. The J gene is TRBJ2-7, the V gene TRBV27, with 10 bases lining up with TRBD1. Germline assignment: CDR1 MNHEY and CDR2 SMNVEV (reference sequence). The CDR3 has 14 residues. Trimming cost V 7 bases and J 6 bases; bases outside gene matches: 9. This CDR3 reads CASKVTGGMSEQYF. The CDR3 DNA follows: TGTGCCAGCAAGGTGACAGGGGGCATGAGCGAGCAGTACTTC.

V and J are TRBV14 and TRBJ2-2, with 9 bases fitting TRBD1. Germline CDR1 reads SGHDN; CDR2 reads FVKESK. CDR3 length: 16 residues. V lost 2 bases, J lost 1 base, and 2 bases stayed unmatched. The CDR3 spells CASSQWTGVNTGELFF. The CDR3 DNA reads TGTGCCAGCAGCCAATGGACAGGGGTGAACACCGGGGAGCTGTTTTTT.

The chain carries TRBV27 and TRBJ2-1, with TRBD1 as a possible D gene (6 bases). The germline V gene has CDR1 MNHEY and CDR2 SMNVEV (reference sequence). This CDR3 comprises 15 residues. Trimming pared 6 bases from V and 0 bases from J, leaving 12 bases between. The CDR3 spells CASSSPQGSYNEQFF. For the CDR3, the DNA is TGTGCCAGCAGCTCCCCACAGGGCTCCTACAATGAGCAGTTCTTC.

The chain carries TRBV7-7 and TRBJ1-1; D might be TRBD1 (6 bases). The CDR3 extends over 13 amino acids. Germline V gene lookup returns CDR1 SSHAT and CDR2 FNYEAQ (reference sequence). The V end lost 3 bases, the J end lost 1 base, and 6 bases lay between the germline ends. CDR3 sequence: CASSLGQNTEAFF. The CDR3 DNA reads as TGTGCCAGCAGCTTGGGACAGAACACTGAAGCTTTCTTT.

V usage is TRBV2 and J usage is TRBJ1-1, with D unresolved. Trimming removed 2 bases from V and 3 bases from J, with 13 bases in between. Germline loops: CDR1 SNHLY, CDR2 FYNNEI. This CDR3 comprises 15 residues. CDR3 nucleotides: TGTGCCAGCAGTGAATTAAGATCGTTAGACACTGAAGCTTTCTTT. As protein: CASSELRSLDTEAFF.

The chain uses TRBV7-3 and TRBJ2-7; 9 bases match TRBD2. Unmatched junction bases numbered 10, after V lost 2 bases and J lost 5 bases. CDR3 length: 16 amino acids. CDR1 and CDR2 from the germline V gene are SGHTA and FQGTGA. The CDR3 DNA is TGTGCCAGCAGCTTAGCGCGCGCGGGAGGGGGCGACGAGCAGTACTTC. This encodes CASSLARAGGGDEQYF.

In this sample, this clone turned up a few times. The rearrangement joins TRBV2 to TRBJ1-5; D is undetermined. Germline assignment: CDR1 SNHLY and CDR2 FYNNEI. V dropped 4 bases and J dropped 5 bases, with 18 bases sitting between them. The CDR3 is 16 residues long. The CDR3 protein is CASSGAGGGDHQPQHF. CDR3 nucleotides: TGTGCCAGCAGTGGGGCAGGAGGTGGAGACCATCAGCCCCAGCATTTT.

The chain uses TRBV7-8 and TRBJ2-1; D perhaps matches TRBD2 (6 bases). The germline CDR1 and CDR2 sequences are SGHVS and FQNEAQ. Trimming cost V 5 bases and J 4 bases, with 18 bases left between them. The CDR3 is 16 residues long. CDR3: CASSGLRASAYNEQFF. CDR3 nucleotides: TGTGCCAGCAGCGGGTTAAGGGCTAGCGCTTACAATGAGCAGTTCTTC.

The chain uses TRBV19 and TRBJ2-1, with 9 bases lining up with TRBD1. This CDR3 spans 15 amino acids. CDR1 is LNHDA and CDR2 is SQIVND in the germline V gene (reference sequence). With V trimmed by 5 bases and J by 4 bases, 6 bases remained unmatched. The CDR3 DNA reads TGTGCCAGTAGTGTCTGGACAGGGGATTACAATGAGCAGTTCTTC. This sequence encodes CASSVWTGDYNEQFF.

The chain couples TRBV11-3 to TRBJ2-5; TRBD2 is a possible D gene (5 bases). The germline CDR1 and CDR2 sequences are SGHNT and YENEEA. V lost 5 bases and J lost 2, with 18 bases in between. The CDR3 is 16 residues long. The CDR3 loop is CASSPRAVRGQETQYF. The CDR3 region has the DNA TGTGCCAGCAGCCCTCGGGCAGTGCGAGGGCAAGAGACCCAGTACTTC.

The chain is built from TRBV14 and TRBJ1-1; D not certain. There are 13 residues in the CDR3. Trimming cost V 6 bases and J 1 base, with 9 bases left between them. Germline V gene lookup returns CDR1 SGHDN and CDR2 FVKESK. This CDR3 reads CASRKHRNTEAFF. CDR3 DNA: TGTGCCAGCAGGAAACACAGGAACACTGAAGCTTTCTTT.

The V and J genes are TRBV27 and TRBJ1-4; perhaps TRBD1 as D (6 bases). The germline gives CDR1 MNHEY, CDR2 SMNVEV (reference sequence). CDR3 length: 15 amino acids. With 7 bases removed from V and 3 bases from J, the gap between germline ends came to 15 bases. The CDR3 reads CASTAQGLANEKLFF. The CDR3 nucleotides read TGTGCCAGCACAGCCCAGGGGCTTGCTAATGAAAAACTGTTTTTT.

The V call is TRBV5-4, the J call TRBJ2-1, with TRBD1 identical over 9 bases. This CDR3 is built from 15 residues. Germline V CDR1 and CDR2: SGHNT, YYREEE (reference sequence). The J segment lost 1 base and the V segment lost 5 bases, leaving 4 bases of the junction unmatched. For the CDR3, the DNA is TGTGCCAGCAGTTCCGGGACAGGGTCCTACAATGAGCAGTTCTTC. This encodes CASSSGTGSYNEQFF.

This clone was seen just once. V is TRBV20-1 and J is TRBJ2-5; 8 nucleotides match TRBD1. Germline V gives CDR1 DFQATT, CDR2 SNEGSKA (reference sequence). The CDR3 extends over 15 amino acids. V trimming: 3 bases; J trimming: 5 bases; junction bases outside the gene matches: 11. Here the CDR3 reads CSASYRTGSTETQYF. CDR3 coding DNA: TGCAGTGCTAGTTACCGGACAGGGTCGACTGAGACCCAGTACTTC.